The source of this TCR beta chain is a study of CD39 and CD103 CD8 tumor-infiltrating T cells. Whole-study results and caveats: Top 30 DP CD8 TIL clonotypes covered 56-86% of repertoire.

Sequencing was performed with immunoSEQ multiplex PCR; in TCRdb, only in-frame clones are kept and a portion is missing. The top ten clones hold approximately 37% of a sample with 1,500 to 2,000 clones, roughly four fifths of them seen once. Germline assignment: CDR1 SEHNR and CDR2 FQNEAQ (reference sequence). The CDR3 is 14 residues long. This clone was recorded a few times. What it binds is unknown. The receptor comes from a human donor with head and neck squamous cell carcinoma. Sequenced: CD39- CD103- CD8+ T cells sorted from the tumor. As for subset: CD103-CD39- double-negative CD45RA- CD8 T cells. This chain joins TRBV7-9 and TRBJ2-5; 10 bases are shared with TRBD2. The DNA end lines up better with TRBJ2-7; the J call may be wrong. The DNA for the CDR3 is TGTGCCAGCAGCCCCCCTAGCGGGAGCTACGAGCAGTACTTC. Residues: CASSPPSGSYEQYF.